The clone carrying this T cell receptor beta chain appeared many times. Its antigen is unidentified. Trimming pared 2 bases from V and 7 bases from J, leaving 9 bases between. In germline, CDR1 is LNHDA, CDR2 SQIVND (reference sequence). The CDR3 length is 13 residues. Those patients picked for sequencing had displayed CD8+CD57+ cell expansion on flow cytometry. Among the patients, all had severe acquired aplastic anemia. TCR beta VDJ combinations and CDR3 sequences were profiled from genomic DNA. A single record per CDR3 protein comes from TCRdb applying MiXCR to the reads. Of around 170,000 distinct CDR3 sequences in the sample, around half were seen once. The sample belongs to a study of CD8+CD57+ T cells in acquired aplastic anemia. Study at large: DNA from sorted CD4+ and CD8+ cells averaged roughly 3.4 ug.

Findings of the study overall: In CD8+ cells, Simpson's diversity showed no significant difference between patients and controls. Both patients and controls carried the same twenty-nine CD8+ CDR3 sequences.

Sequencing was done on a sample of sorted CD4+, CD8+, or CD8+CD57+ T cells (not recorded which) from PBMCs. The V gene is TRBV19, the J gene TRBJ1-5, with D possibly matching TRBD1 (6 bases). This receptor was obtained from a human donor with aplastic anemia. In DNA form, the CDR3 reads TGTGCCAGTAGTATACAGGGGAGCCAGCCCCAGCATTTT. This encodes CASSIQGSQPQHF.